This T cell receptor beta chain was identified during a study of OX40 agonist ivuxolimab in advanced cancers. Sequenced by immunoSEQ multiplex PCR; TCRdb stores in-frame clones only, minus some. The profile shows around 84,000 clones, around 94% of them singletons. With regard to this clone: Its antigen is not identified.

Study outcomes and limitations: At 0.1 to 3.0 mg/kg, clonal expansion of CD4+ and CD8+ blood T cells had occurred by week 6.

The germline gives CDR1 LNHDA, CDR2 SQIVND (reference sequence). V was shortened by 8 bases and J by 1 base, with 15 bases between the two germline ends. The CDR3 covers 15 residues. The chain employs TRBV19 and TRBJ2-4; D possibly corresponds to TRBD2 (6 bases). This receptor was identified in an adult with an advanced solid tumor such as melanoma, head and neck, liver or kidney cancer. Sequenced material: CD4+ or CD8+ T cells sorted from blood, taken in a trial of the OX40 agonist ivuxolimab. The CDR3 loop is CASGLHGGAKNIQYF. Here the CDR3 DNA reads TGTGCCAGTGGACTTCATGGGGGGGCCAAAAACATTCAGTACTTC.